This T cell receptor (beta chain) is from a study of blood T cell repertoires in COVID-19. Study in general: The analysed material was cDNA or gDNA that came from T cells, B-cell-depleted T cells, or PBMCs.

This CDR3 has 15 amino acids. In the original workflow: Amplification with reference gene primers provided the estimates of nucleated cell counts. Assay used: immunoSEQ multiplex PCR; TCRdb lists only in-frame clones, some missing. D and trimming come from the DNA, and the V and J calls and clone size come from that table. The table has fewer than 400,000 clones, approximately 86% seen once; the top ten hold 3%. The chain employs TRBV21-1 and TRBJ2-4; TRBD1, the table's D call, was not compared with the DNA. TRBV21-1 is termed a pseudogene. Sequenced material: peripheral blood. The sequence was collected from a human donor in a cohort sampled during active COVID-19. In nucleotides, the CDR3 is TGTGCCAGCAGCTTCCCAGACAGGGCCAAAAACATTCAGTACTTC. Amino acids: CASSFPDRAKNIQYF.